The entry below describes one T cell receptor (beta chain). Some clones are missing from TCRdb's copy, which holds only in-frame ones; the method was immunoSEQ multiplex PCR. This sample has about 200,000 clones, with approximately 86% found just once. This entry comes from a study of blood T cell repertoires in COVID-19. Overall study: The United States, Italy and Spain were the sources of the acute and convalescent COVID-19 samples. PBMCs, B-cell-depleted T cells, or T cells provided the cDNA or gDNA that made up the material.

The germline V gene has CDR1 SGHNT and CDR2 YYREEE (reference sequence). This CDR3 has 15 amino acids. The V and J ends lost 5 bases and 4 bases respectively, with 16 bases between them. Sequenced material: peripheral blood. This clonotype was obtained from a man aged 18 to 35 with active or convalescent COVID-19. The rearrangement uses TRBV5-4 and TRBJ2-1; a weak D match, TRBD1 (6 bases). The DNA of the CDR3 is TGTGCCAGCAGTTTTATTCCGGGACAATACAATGAGCAGTTCTTC. This codes for CASSFIPGQYNEQFF.